The 20 T cell receptor beta chains in this list originate from one sample, sequenced in a study of blood T cell dynamics during melanoma immunotherapy. Sequenced by immunoSEQ multiplex PCR; TCRdb stores in-frame clones only, minus some. The data contain more than 8,000 clones, around 84% of them seen just once; the ten biggest clones take up 0.95% to 1.5%. Time point denoted: pre-treatment baseline. Material: blood, obtained from a patient treated with checkpoint blockade. These TCRs come from a human donor with melanoma.

The chain links TRBV5-1 to TRBJ2-7, with a possible D match to TRBD1 (6 bases). CDR1 SGHRS and CDR2 YFSETQ come from the germline V gene. V lost 3 bases to trimming and J lost 5 bases, with 12 bases between them. The CDR3 spans 13 residues. CDR3 nucleotide sequence: TGCGCCAGCAGCTCAACCGGGACACACGAGCAGTACTTC. This encodes CASSSTGTHEQYF.

The genes are TRBV4-3 and TRBJ2-7; D uncertain. Germline V lookup: CDR1 LGHNA, CDR2 YSLEER. The CDR3 extends over 16 amino acids. V was trimmed by 0 bases and J by 6 bases, leaving 18 bases between them. The CDR3 nucleotides read TGCGCCAGCAGCCAAGAGGCCCTCAATAGCTTTGGCGAGCAGTACTTC. Protein sequence: CASSQEALNSFGEQYF.

This clone was picked up one time. This rearrangement joins TRBV11-3 to TRBJ1-3; D perhaps matches TRBD1 (6 bases). Trimming removed 3 bases from V and 4 bases from J, with 7 bases in between. The CDR3 runs 13 residues. Germline V lookup: CDR1 SGHNT, CDR2 YENEEA. CDR3 sequence (DNA): TGTGCCAGCAGCTTTGGGACAGGAAACACCATATATTTT. As protein: CASSFGTGNTIYF.

Note on this clone: At one boundary the junction diverges from the germline segment, which might be a read error. Other DNA sequences in this sample translate to the same CDR3. The chain uses TRBV11-3 and TRBJ2-2; 8 bases align to TRBD1. Germline lookup yields CDR1 SGHNT and CDR2 YENEEA. This CDR3 is 15 amino acids long. The CDR3 sequence: CASSPDRVVAGELFF. The CDR3 DNA sequence: TGTGCCAGCAGCCCGGACAGGGTGGTCGCCGGGGAGCTATTTTTT.

CDR3 in DNA: TGCGCCACGGATGAGCAGTTCTTC. Translating gives CATDEQFF. The chain couples TRBV10-1 to TRBJ2-1; D not resolved. The CDR3 covers 8 residues. Between the trimmed V and J ends, which lost 10 bases and 8 bases, there was a span of 3 bases. The germline gives CDR1 WNHNN, CDR2 SYGVQD (reference sequence).

The chain uses TRBV19 and TRBJ1-4; D call uncertain. The V gene lost 4 bases and the J gene lost 6 bases, with 12 bases spanning the gap. CDR3 size: 14 residues. The germline V gene encodes CDR1 LNHDA and CDR2 SQIVND (reference sequence). The CDR3 DNA is TGTGCCAGTAGTAATCCAGCCAGGCATGAAAAACTGTTTTTT. Translation gives CASSNPARHEKLFF.

As concerns this clone: Compared with germline, one end of the junction differs, possibly owing to a read error. This sample also contains other DNA sequences that code for the same CDR3. J is TRBJ1-1 and V is TRBV9; D is undetermined. CDR3 size: 13 residues. Per the germline V gene, CDR1 is SGDLS and CDR2 is YYNGEE. Here the CDR3 DNA reads TGTGCCAGCAGCGTAGATGGGAACACTGAAGCTTTCTTC. This encodes CASSVDGNTEAFF.

The sample holds a few counts of this clone. The V call is TRBV14, the J call TRBJ1-3; D might be TRBD1 (5 bases). There are 15 residues in the CDR3. From germline, CDR1 is SGHDN and CDR2 FVKESK. Trimming took off 5 bases at V and 2 bases at J, with 13 bases between the two ends. CDR3 in amino acids: CASSVLLGAGNTIYF. The CDR3 bases are TGTGCCAGCAGCGTCCTGTTGGGGGCTGGAAACACCATATATTTT.

V usage is TRBV5-1 and J usage is TRBJ2-5; D is perhaps TRBD1 or TRBD2 (5 bases each). Near its end, the DNA agrees better with TRBJ2-7, so the J call may be wrong. The CDR3 is made up of 17 amino acids. The germline CDR1 and CDR2 sequences are SGHRS and YFSETQ. The CDR3 nucleotides read TGCGCCAGCAACCTGGCACGGGGCGCGGATATTACCTACGAGCAGTACTTC. Protein product: CASNLARGADITYEQYF.

DNA for the CDR3: TGTGCCACCAGCAGAGAATTAGGGGGGCGCGACTCGGTCGGCTACACCTTC. It codes for CATSRELGGRDSVGYTF. The V and J genes are TRBV15 and TRBJ1-2; tentative D call: TRBD1 (6 bases). Germline V gene data show CDR1 as LNHNV and CDR2 as YYDKDF (reference sequence). The CDR3 spans 17 residues. V gave up 0 bases and J gave up 8 bases, with 22 bases separating them.

The V and J genes are TRBV28 and TRBJ1-4; TRBD1 matches 8 bases. Germline V gives CDR1 MDHEN, CDR2 SYDVKM. The CDR3 spans 14 residues. V lost 4 bases to trimming and J lost 8 bases; unmatched junction nucleotides: 6. For the CDR3, the DNA is TGTGCCAGCAGTTCTCAGGGGGCCGGGGAAAAACTGTTTTTT. It translates to CASSSQGAGEKLFF.

The chain employs TRBV5-5 and TRBJ1-5; TRBD1 aligns across 10 bases. The CDR3 has 13 residues. Germline assignment: CDR1 SGHKS and CDR2 YYEKEE (reference sequence). Trimming took 4 bases from V and 6 from J; bases not matched to a gene: 1. Written as DNA, the CDR3 is TGTGCCAGCAGCCGGGACAGGGGTCAGCCCCAGCATTTT. Translation: CASSRDRGQPQHF.

V and J are TRBV4-1 and TRBJ2-1, with 7 bases matching TRBD1. The J segment lost 3 bases and the V segment lost 4 bases, leaving 9 bases of the junction unmatched. This CDR3 spans 16 amino acids. From germline, CDR1 is MGHRA and CDR2 YSYEKL. CDR3 sequence reads: CASSPQRDRDYNEQFF. The CDR3 nucleotides read TGCGCCAGCAGCCCACAACGCGACAGGGACTACAATGAGCAGTTCTTC.

The chain combines TRBV29-1 with TRBJ2-7; D tentatively fits TRBD1 or TRBD2 (5 bases each). The ends were cut back, 4 bases at V and 3 bases at J, with 13 bases in the middle. The CDR3 extends over 13 amino acids. Germline V gene sequence: CDR1 SQVTM, CDR2 ANQGSEA. CDR3 residues: CSVGAGRNYEQYF. Written as DNA, the CDR3 is TGCAGCGTTGGGGCAGGGAGAAACTACGAGCAGTACTTC.

The CDR3 region is CASTPRRRDSYSYEQYF. The CDR3 DNA reads TGTGCCAGCACCCCGCGAAGGCGCGACTCTTACTCCTACGAGCAGTACTTC. The chain is built from TRBV28 and TRBJ2-7, with D unclear. The CDR3 sequence is 17 residues long. The V gene's germline CDR1 is MDHEN and CDR2 SYDVKM. V was pared by 7 bases and J by 0 bases, with 22 bases between.

The CDR3 loop reads CASSEGLADNNEQFF. The CDR3 nucleotides read TGCGCCAGCAGTGAGGGACTAGCGGATAACAATGAGCAGTTCTTC. The chain uses TRBV10-1 and TRBJ2-1; 10 bases map to TRBD2. In germline, CDR1 is WNHNN, CDR2 SYGVQD (reference sequence). This CDR3 is 15 amino acids long. V shed 2 bases, J shed 5 bases, and the junction held 3 bases outside the gene matches.

This clone was counted once. The gene calls are TRBV5-1 and TRBJ2-5; TRBD2 matches at 10 bases. Germline loops: CDR1 SGHRS, CDR2 YFSETQ. With 3 bases clipped from V and 5 bases from J, the junction kept 7 bases outside the gene matches. The CDR3 runs 15 residues. The CDR3 sequence: CASSWLAGEGETQYF. CDR3 DNA: TGCGCCAGCAGCTGGCTAGCGGGAGAGGGTGAGACCCAGTACTTC.

This clone was counted a few times. The chain employs TRBV29-1 and TRBJ1-1; D perhaps matches TRBD1 (5 bases). There are 16 residues in the CDR3. Trimming took off 4 bases at V and 1 base at J, with 19 bases between the two ends. Per germline, CDR1 SQVTM and CDR2 ANQGSEA. The CDR3 bases are TGCAGCGTTGGGGCCTCACCGGGACGGCCGAACACTGAAGCTTTCTTT. It specifies CSVGASPGRPNTEAFF. The full variable domain, its missing parts supplied by reference TRBV29-1 and TRBJ1-1, is SAVISQKPSRDICQRGTSLTIQCQVDSQVTMMFWYRQQPGQSLTLIATANQGSEATYESGFVIDKFPISRPNLTFSTLTVSNMSPEDSSIYLCSVGASPGRPNTEAFFGQGTRLTVV.

This chain uses TRBV19 with TRBJ1-1; TRBD1 is a possible D gene (6 bases). Germline V gives CDR1 LNHDA, CDR2 SQIVND (reference sequence). The CDR3 totals 15 residues. V lost 5 bases and J lost 0, with 13 bases in between. CDR3 residues: CASSLGQRVNTEAFF. The CDR3 coding sequence is TGTGCCAGTAGTCTCGGACAGCGTGTGAACACTGAAGCTTTCTTT.

This clone has just one count. The CDR3 reads CASSLRGGFADTQYF. CDR3 in DNA: TGTGCCAGCAGCCTACGGGGGGGCTTCGCAGATACGCAGTATTTT. The V gene is TRBV7-8, the J gene TRBJ2-3, with 8 bases lining up with TRBD2. The CDR3 totals 15 residues. V trimming: 5 bases; J trimming: 4 bases; junction bases outside the gene matches: 8. Germline V CDR1 and CDR2: SGHVS, FQNEAQ.